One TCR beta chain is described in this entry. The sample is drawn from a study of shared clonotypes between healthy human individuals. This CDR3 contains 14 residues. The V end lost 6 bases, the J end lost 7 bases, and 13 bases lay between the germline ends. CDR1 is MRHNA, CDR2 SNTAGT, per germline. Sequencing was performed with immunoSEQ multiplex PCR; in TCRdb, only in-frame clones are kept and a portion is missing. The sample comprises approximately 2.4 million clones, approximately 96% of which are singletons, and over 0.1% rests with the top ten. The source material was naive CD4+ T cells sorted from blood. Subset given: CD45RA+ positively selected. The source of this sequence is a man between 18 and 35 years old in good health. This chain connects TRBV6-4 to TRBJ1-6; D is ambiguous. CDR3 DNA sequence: TGTGCCAGCAGGAACACGAATATGAATTCACCCCTCCACTTT. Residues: CASRNTNMNSPLHF.